This is a list of T cell receptor beta chains from one sample in a study of regulatory T cells in long-lasting Graves disease. TCRdb re-analysed the multiplex PCR reads in MiXCR, keeping a single row per CDR3 protein. The sample lists roughly 500,000 distinct CDR3 sequences; roughly 13% were seen once. The same sample was also used in a study of T cells in Graves' hyperthyroidism and ophthalmopathy.

Sample: peripheral blood mononuclear cells (PBMCs), taken at new diagnosis, from a patient treated with antithyroid drugs. Receptors originate from a man aged 25-40 years with Graves disease. The CDR3 runs from the conserved cysteine through the conserved F or W. D genes are given only for firm matches. A row's size may be missing; if present it is once, few, many or a size class.

D gene	CDR3 length	V gene	J gene	clone size	CDR3 protein	CDR3 DNA
TRBD1	16	TRBV27	TRBJ1-5	many	CASSSWDRGRGQPQHF	TGTGCCAGCAGCTCTTGGGACAGGGGGCGCGGGCAGCCCCAGCATTTT
NA	12	TRBV20-1	TRBJ2-1	NA	CSAMRGYNEQFF	TGCAGTGCAATGAGGGGTTACAATGAGCAGTTCTTC
NA	17	TRBV28	TRBJ1-1	NA	CASSFQATVYGDTEAFF	TGTGCCAGCAGTTTCCAAGCGACGGTGTATGGTGACACTGAAGCTTTCTTT
TRBD1	12	TRBV20-1	TRBJ1-1	few	CSVTGGRTEAFF	TGCAGTGTCACAGGGGGCAGGACTGAAGCTTTCTTT
TRBD2	17	TRBV20-1	TRBJ2-3	NA	CSALGLAGGPSTDTQYF	TGCAGTGCCCTGGGACTAGCGGGAGGTCCTAGCACAGATACGCAGTATTTT
NA	14	TRBV5-6	TRBJ2-7	few	CASSLEAGGGEQYF	TGTGCCAGCAGCCTCGAGGCTGGGGGCGGAGAGCAGTACTTC
NA	17	TRBV9	TRBJ2-3	NA	CASSVDGPSFSTDTQYF	TGTGCCAGCAGCGTAGATGGTCCTAGTTTTAGCACAGATACGCAGTATTTT
TRBD2	15	TRBV19	TRBJ2-1	NA	CASSPVSGSHNEQFF	TGTGCCAGTAGTCCGGTTAGCGGGAGTCACAATGAGCAGTTCTTC
NA	14	TRBV18	TRBJ1-2	many	CASSPPLTLSGYTF	TGTGCCAGCTCACCACCTCTAACTCTATCTGGCTACACCTTC
NA	15	TRBV12-3/TRBV12-4	TRBJ2-7	many	CASSSPVGPAYEQYF	TGTGCCAGCAGCTCCCCGGTGGGCCCAGCTTACGAGCAGTACTTC
NA	15	TRBV3-1	TRBJ1-2	NA	CASSQDWDGRFGYTF	TGTGCCAGCAGCCAAGATTGGGACGGGCGGTTTGGCTACACCTTC
TRBD2	14	TRBV28	TRBJ2-7	many	CASSQLAEPYEQYF	TGTGCCAGCAGTCAACTAGCGGAGCCCTACGAGCAGTACTTC
TRBD2	17	TRBV7-9	TRBJ2-3	NA	CASSLERLAGNSDTQYF	TGTGCCAGCAGCTTAGAGCGCCTAGCGGGAAACTCAGATACGCAGTATTTT
TRBD2	16	TRBV27	TRBJ2-1	many	CASSLQEGGPHNEQFF	TGTGCCAGCAGTTTACAGGAGGGAGGGCCCCACAATGAGCAGTTCTTC
TRBD2	15	TRBV28	TRBJ2-7	many	CASSLGGRTIYEQYF	TGTGCCAGCAGTTTAGGCGGGAGGACGATTTACGAGCAGTACTTC
TRBD1	13	TRBV15	TRBJ2-5	many	CATRLTGWETQYF	TGTGCCACCAGGTTGACAGGGTGGGAGACCCAGTACTTC
NA	13	TRBV19	TRBJ1-2	few	CASSTTPSGGYTF	TGTGCCAGTAGTACCACCCCATCTGGAGGCTACACCTTC
TRBD2	14	TRBV5-1	TRBJ2-5	few	CASSWPGGEETQYF	TGCGCCAGCAGCTGGCCCGGGGGGGAAGAGACCCAGTACTTC
TRBD2	17	TRBV7-2	TRBJ2-5	many	CASSGSALAGGGETQYF	TGTGCCAGCAGCGGTTCAGCGCTAGCGGGTGGGGGGGAGACCCAGTACTTC
TRBD2	15	TRBV6-5	TRBJ2-1	many	CASSYGPSGSNEQFF	TGTGCCAGCAGTTACGGGCCTAGCGGGAGTAATGAGCAGTTCTTC
TRBD1	13	TRBV24-1	TRBJ1-5	many	CATSTGSNQPQHF	TGTGCCACCTCGACAGGGAGCAATCAGCCCCAGCATTTT
TRBD1	14	TRBV30	TRBJ2-1	NA	CAWSETGYYNEQFF	TGTGCCTGGTCTGAGACAGGGTATTACAATGAGCAGTTCTTC
TRBD2	13	TRBV19	TRBJ2-1	few	CASSIGLAEEQFF	TGTGCCAGTAGTATAGGACTAGCGGAAGAGCAGTTCTTC
NA	13	TRBV30	TRBJ2-7	few	CAWTLGGPYEQYF	TGTGCCTGGACCCTCGGGGGTCCCTACGAGCAGTACTTC
NA	15	TRBV5-1	TRBJ2-3	many	CASSLRPAEGDTQYF	TGCGCCAGCAGCTTAAGGCCAGCGGAGGGAGATACGCAGTATTTT
NA	13	TRBV29-1	TRBJ2-3	many	CSVGGGFADTQYF	TGCAGCGTTGGAGGAGGATTCGCAGATACGCAGTATTTT
TRBD2	16	TRBV29-1	TRBJ2-1	many	CSVEDLMSGRTYEQFF	TGCAGCGTTGAAGATTTAATGAGCGGGAGGACCTATGAGCAGTTCTTC
TRBD2	19	TRBV20-1	TRBJ2-7	NA	CSARIPASGTPGGLYEQYF	TGCAGTGCTAGAATTCCGGCTAGCGGGACGCCTGGAGGCCTCTACGAGCAGTACTTC
NA	13	TRBV6-1	TRBJ2-7	NA	CASSPGSVAEQYF	TGTGCCAGCAGTCCCGGGTCGGTGGCCGAGCAGTACTTC
TRBD2	16	TRBV7-2	TRBJ2-3	NA	CASSLADSGSADTQYF	TGTGCCAGCAGCTTAGCGGATAGCGGGAGCGCAGATACGCAGTATTTT
NA	15	TRBV24-1	TRBJ2-3	few	CATSDLQGVKDTQYF	TGTGCCACCAGTGATTTACAGGGCGTTAAAGATACGCAGTATTTT
NA	12	TRBV7-9	TRBJ2-2	many	CALRRETGELFF	TGTGCCCTTCGGAGGGAAACCGGGGAGCTGTTTTTT
TRBD1	14	TRBV12-3/TRBV12-4	TRBJ2-2	many	CASRRTGGTGELFF	TGTGCCAGCAGACGGACAGGGGGTACCGGGGAGCTGTTTTTT
NA	11	TRBV19	TRBJ2-3	NA	CASSIAGTQYF	TGTGCCAGTAGTATAGCGGGGACGCAGTATTTT
NA	13	TRBV7-9	TRBJ2-7	many	CASSLSRTYEQYF	TGTGCCAGCAGCTTAAGTCGTACCTACGAGCAGTACTTC
NA	15	TRBV15	TRBJ2-7	few	CATSRDPGSSYEQYF	TGTGCCACCAGCAGAGATCCCGGTTCCTCCTACGAGCAGTACTTC
NA	15	TRBV5-1	TRBJ2-2	many	CASSLEGVNTGELFF	TGCGCCAGCAGTTTGGAGGGAGTGAACACCGGGGAGCTGTTTTTT
TRBD1	14	TRBV18	TRBJ2-5	few	CASSPPGQGETQYF	TGTGCCAGCTCACCGCCGGGACAGGGGGAGACCCAGTACTTC
NA	13	TRBV7-2	TRBJ2-7	many	CASSNRESYEQYF	TGTGCCAGCAGTAACAGGGAATCCTACGAGCAGTACTTC
TRBD2	16	TRBV20-1	TRBJ2-7	many	CSARDPGTSGRYEQYF	TGCAGTGCTAGAGATCCAGGGACTAGCGGGAGATACGAGCAGTACTTC
NA	15	TRBV5-1	TRBJ2-2	many	CASSLTGGNTGELFF	TGTGCCAGCAGCTTAACGGGGGGCAACACCGGGGAGCTGTTTTTT
NA	13	TRBV12-3/TRBV12-4	TRBJ1-1	many	CASSLRRDSEAFF	TGTGCCAGCAGTTTACGTAGGGACTCTGAAGCTTTCTTT
NA	14	TRBV7-9	TRBJ1-2	few	CASSLERAGEFYTF	TGTGCCAGCAGCTTAGAGAGGGCAGGAGAATTCTACACCTTC
NA	16	TRBV19	TRBJ2-5	few	CASSPLFGIAWETQYF	TGTGCCAGTAGTCCTCTTTTCGGCATAGCTTGGGAGACCCAGTACTTC
NA	17	TRBV19	TRBJ1-3	NA	CASSIDLGRISGNTIYF	TGTGCCAGTAGTATAGATCTGGGACGGATCTCTGGAAACACCATATATTTT
NA	14	TRBV7-2	TRBJ2-7	many	CASSLGLATYEQYF	TGTGCCAGCAGCTTAGGGTTGGCTACCTACGAGCAGTACTTC
NA	14	TRBV10-3	TRBJ2-2	NA	CAISESLNTGELFF	TGTGCCATCAGTGAGTCGCTTAACACCGGGGAGCTGTTTTTT
TRBD1	14	TRBV20-1	TRBJ2-5	many	CSALAWTGEETQYF	TGCAGTGCTCTCGCTTGGACAGGGGAGGAGACCCAGTACTTC
NA	14	TRBV24-1	TRBJ1-4	many	CATSDFPGLEKLFF	TGTGCCACCAGTGATTTCCCCGGTTTAGAAAAACTGTTTTTT
TRBD2	16	TRBV5-4	TRBJ2-5	NA	CASSRGLAGFQETQYF	TGTGCCAGCAGCCGAGGACTAGCGGGGTTTCAAGAGACCCAGTACTTC
TRBD2	18	TRBV20-1	TRBJ2-1	few	CSARDDRGLAGGRDEQFF	TGCAGTGCTAGAGATGACAGGGGACTAGCGGGAGGGAGAGATGAGCAGTTCTTC
NA	11	TRBV29-1	TRBJ2-1	NA	CSVVYSFGQFF	TGCAGCGTTGTATATAGCTTTGGGCAGTTCTTC
TRBD2	14	TRBV20-1	TRBJ2-7	many	CSARAAGGLKEQYF	TGCAGTGCTAGAGCAGCGGGAGGGCTGAAAGAGCAGTACTTC
NA	17	TRBV7-2	TRBJ2-3	many	CASSLARGTFSTDTQYF	TGTGCCAGCAGCTTAGCCCGCGGGACTTTTAGCACAGATACGCAGTATTTT
NA	15	TRBV9	TRBJ2-7	many	CASSVGVGQTYEQYF	TGTGCCAGCAGCGTAGGGGTAGGGCAGACCTACGAGCAGTACTTC